This paragraph reports one TCR beta chain. This specimen comes from a study of blood T cell repertoires in COVID-19. Assay used: immunoSEQ multiplex PCR; TCRdb lists only in-frame clones, some missing. The repertoire holds some 99,000 clones, with approximately 84% as singletons. The germline V gene has CDR1 SGHRS and CDR2 YFSETQ. J lost 4 bases, V lost 0 bases, and 2 bases had no gene match. This CDR3 spans 15 amino acids. The sequencing input was peripheral blood. The rearrangement links TRBV5-1 to TRBJ1-3; 9 nucleotides align to TRBD1. The sequence derives from a woman aged 45 to 65 with acute or convalescent COVID-19. As DNA, the CDR3 is TGCGCCAGCAGCTTGGACAGGGGGCTAGGAAACACCATATATTTT. Translated, it gives CASSLDRGLGNTIYF.